A single sample gave rise to the 15 T cell receptor beta chains below, sequenced in a study of blood T cell repertoires in COVID-19. Assay: immunoSEQ multiplex PCR; the TCRdb copy retains only in-frame clones and omits some. The data show about 44,000 clones, with 87% seen just once and roughly 21% held by the top ten. Sequencing was done on a sample of peripheral blood. These receptors originate from a woman at least 80 years old in a cohort sampled during active or convalescent COVID-19.

V is TRBV11-3 and J is TRBJ2-5; D remains unclear. The germline V and J ends were trimmed by 0 bases and 5 bases, with 4 bases remaining between them. Per germline, CDR1 SGHNT and CDR2 YENEEA. The CDR3 consists of 12 residues. CDR3 DNA: TGTGCCAGCAGCTTAGATGGCGAGACCCAGTACTTC. The encoded protein is CASSLDGETQYF.

The rearrangement joins TRBV30 to TRBJ1-5; D unresolved. Germline V gene lookup returns CDR1 GTSNPN and CDR2 SVGIG (reference sequence). The CDR3 runs to 14 residues. V was trimmed by 0 bases and J by 3 bases, leaving 9 bases between them. CDR3 region: CAWSVGPINQPQHF. CDR3 DNA sequence: TGTGCCTGGAGTGTTGGGCCGATCAATCAGCCCCAGCATTTT. The complete variable domain, with remaining parts taken from reference TRBV30 and TRBJ1-5, reads SQTIHQWPATLVQPVGSPLSLECTVEGTSNPNLYWYRQAAGRGLQLLFYSVGIGQISSEVPQNLSASRPQDRQFILSSKKLLLSDSGFYLCAWSVGPINQPQHFGDGTRLSIL.

The V gene is TRBV2, the J gene TRBJ1-5, with TRBD1 matching 7 bases. Germline V gene lookup returns CDR1 SNHLY and CDR2 FYNNEI. The CDR3 totals 13 residues. The J segment lost 7 bases and the V segment lost 6 bases, leaving 6 bases of the junction unmatched. The CDR3, as DNA: TGTGCCAGCAGCCCTGACAGGGTCCAGCCCCAGCATTTT. Translation: CASSPDRVQPQHF.

This clone occurred once. The V gene is TRBV3-1 (or the pseudogene TRBV3-2), the J gene TRBJ1-6; 7 bases agree with TRBD1. Germline V gene sequence: CDR1 LGHDT, CDR2 YNNKEL (reference sequence). There are 13 residues in the CDR3. The trim removed 0 bases at V and 10 bases at J, leaving 0 bases unmatched. The CDR3 DNA follows: TGTGCCAGCAGCCAAGAGGACAGGTCACCCCTCCACTTT. It codes for CASSQEDRSPLHF.

The V and J genes are TRBV30 and TRBJ2-5, with D possibly TRBD2 on 5 matching bases. The length of the CDR3 is 15 residues. Germline CDR1 GTSNPN, CDR2 SVGIG (reference sequence). Trimming pared 1 base from V and 1 base from J, leaving 13 bases between. The CDR3 coding sequence is TGTGCCTGGAGTGCTGACTACATGACCCAAGAGACCCAGTACTTC. This sequence encodes CAWSADYMTQETQYF. The whole variable domain, filled in from reference TRBV30 and TRBJ2-5, reads SQTIHQWPATLVQPVGSPLSLECTVEGTSNPNLYWYRQAAGRGLQLLFYSVGIGQISSEVPQNLSASRPQDRQFILSSKKLLLSDSGFYLCAWSADYMTQETQYFGPGTRLLVL.

The gene calls are TRBV4-2 and TRBJ2-3; D unclear. This CDR3 spans 14 amino acids. Germline lookup yields CDR1 LGHNA and CDR2 YNFKEQ. With 0 bases removed from V and 5 bases from J, the gap between germline ends came to 9 bases. The CDR3 DNA is TGTGCCAGCAGCCAAGAGCTAGTGAAAGATACGCAGTATTTT. Encoded protein: CASSQELVKDTQYF.

This rearrangement joins TRBV7-2 to TRBJ2-4; D call uncertain. The CDR3 is 16 amino acids. Looked up from germline, CDR1 is SGHTA and CDR2 is FQGNSA. V lost 9 bases and J 0 bases, leaving 18 bases between the germline ends. The CDR3 region has the DNA TGTGCCAGTACTAAAGAACCCAGCGCAGCCAAAAACATTCAGTACTTC. As protein: CASTKEPSAAKNIQYF.

The chain links TRBV9 to TRBJ2-1; 10 bases agree with TRBD2. This CDR3 spans 15 amino acids. V gave up 4 bases and J gave up 2 bases; unmatched junction bases: 3. Germline CDR1 is SGDLS and CDR2 is YYNGEE. The CDR3 here is CASSRTSGTYNEQFF. The CDR3 DNA follows: TGTGCCAGCAGCAGGACTAGCGGTACCTACAATGAGCAGTTCTTC.

This clone was found once. A junction end diverges from the germline sequence, so it may reflect a read error. This rearrangement joins TRBV11-3 to TRBJ2-7; 11 bases are a match to TRBD2. CDR3 length: 13 residues. Looked up from germline, CDR1 is SGHNT and CDR2 is YENEEA. CDR3 sequence (DNA): TGTGCCAGCAGCTTAGAGGGGACTAGCGGAGCGAACTTC. Its translation: CASSLEGTSGANF.

The CDR3 protein is CASLGLGETQYF. The CDR3 nucleotides are TGTGCCAGCCTGGGTCTCGGGGAGACCCAGTACTTC. The chain is built from TRBV3-1 (or the pseudogene TRBV3-2) and TRBJ2-5; the D is unclear. The germline gives CDR1 LGHDT, CDR2 YNNKEL (reference sequence). The V and J ends lost 8 bases and 5 bases respectively, with 12 bases between them. The CDR3 runs to 12 residues.

This sequence joins TRBV29-1 and TRBJ2-1, with no clear D. Trimming stripped 3 bases from V and 0 bases from J, with 6 bases between. The CDR3 is 13 residues long. Germline lookup yields CDR1 SQVTM and CDR2 ANQGSEA. CDR3 protein: CSVDPSSYNEQFF. DNA of the CDR3: TGCAGCGTTGACCCTAGCTCCTACAATGAGCAGTTCTTC.

This clone was seen only once. The rearrangement joins TRBV9 to TRBJ2-1, with a tentative D call TRBD2 (6 bases). The CDR3 sequence is 19 residues long. Germline V gene sequence: CDR1 SGDLS, CDR2 YYNGEE. V lost 2 bases, J lost 6 bases, and 27 bases lay in between. CDR3 protein: CASSVFPTPRLEQSNEQFF. The CDR3 nucleotides are TGTGCCAGCAGCGTCTTCCCCACCCCCAGACTAGAGCAAAGCAATGAGCAGTTCTTC.

This chain connects TRBV6-5 to TRBJ2-7; 8 bases match TRBD1. Germline trimming cut 7 bases from V and 5 bases from J; bases unmatched to any gene: 10. This CDR3 comprises 14 residues. The germline CDR1 and CDR2 sequences are MNHEY and SVGAGI. CDR3 DNA sequence: TGTGCCAGCACAGCAAGGACAGGGTATGACGAGCAGTACTTC. It is translated as CASTARTGYDEQYF.

This sequence joins TRBV5-1 and TRBJ1-2; D unresolved. CDR1 and CDR2 (germline): SGHRS, YFSETQ. This CDR3 contains 13 residues. Trimming took 0 bases from V and 2 from J, leaving 5 bases between them. The CDR3 DNA reads as TGCGCCAGCAGCTTGGGCGAAAACTATGGCTACACCTTC. Encoded protein: CASSLGENYGYTF.

The chain is built from TRBV7-9 and TRBJ2-3; TRBD2 matches at 8 bases. Germline loops: CDR1 SEHNR, CDR2 FQNEAQ (reference sequence). The CDR3 contains 16 residues. Unmatched junction bases numbered 9, after V lost 5 bases and J lost 2 bases. The CDR3 DNA follows: TGTGCCAGCAGCCTAACTAGCGGCGGGGCCACAGATACGCAGTATTTT. The encoded protein is CASSLTSGGATDTQYF.